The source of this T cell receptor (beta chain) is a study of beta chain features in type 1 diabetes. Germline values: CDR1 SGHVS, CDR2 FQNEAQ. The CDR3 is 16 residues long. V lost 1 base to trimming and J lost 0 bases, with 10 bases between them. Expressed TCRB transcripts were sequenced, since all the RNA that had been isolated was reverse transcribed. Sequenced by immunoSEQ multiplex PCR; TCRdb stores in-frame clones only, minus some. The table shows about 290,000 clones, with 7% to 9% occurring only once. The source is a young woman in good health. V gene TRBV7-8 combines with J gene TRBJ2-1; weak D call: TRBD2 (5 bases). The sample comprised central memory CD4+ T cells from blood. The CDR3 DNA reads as TGTGCCAGCAGCTTAGGAGGGTACCGCTCCTACAATGAGCAGTTCTTC. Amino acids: CASSLGGYRSYNEQFF.